This T cell receptor (beta chain) was sequenced for a study of CD8+ T cells in alopecia areata. As for the study in general: Treatment comprised oral tofacitinib, 5 to 10 mg twice daily, in treated patients. Overall study results and limits: Lesional scalp displayed greater clonality than normal scalp, most notably in alopecia totalis/universalis. It was less clear whether patients shared TCRs than it was in mice, possibly because of HLA. Resident alphabeta T-cell populations of normal skin are likewise subject to sequencing in scalp samples.

Trimming removed 0 bases at V and 5 bases at J, with 8 bases between. The CDR3 spans 13 residues. CDR1 is SGDLS and CDR2 is YYNGEE in the germline V gene. A few counts support this clone. Its antigen is as yet unknown. This same CDR3 is encoded by further DNA sequences in the sample. Extracted RNA was reverse transcribed into cDNA, the sequencing template. Repertoires were generated with immunoSEQ multiplex PCR, while TCRdb's copy carries only in-frame clones and drops some. The sample carries roughly 65,000 clones, around 49% recorded once. The chain combines TRBV9 with TRBJ1-1; D gene uncertain. Specimen: CD8+ T cells sorted from blood, collected at week 0. The sequence was obtained from a human donor with alopecia areata. In DNA form, the CDR3 reads TGTGCCAGCAGCGTAGGGTACGGGACTGAAGCTTTCTTT. Amino acid sequence: CASSVGYGTEAFF.